The next 19 T cell receptor beta chains were all read from a single sample in a study of T cells in Graves' hyperthyroidism and ophthalmopathy. It was RNA transcripts that yielded the amplified TCR beta CDR3 regions. A first-round RT-PCR of the TCR CDR3 used the HTBI primer set. TCRdb passed the multiplex PCR reads through MiXCR, listing each CDR3 protein once. Among a few hundred thousand distinct CDR3 sequences listed, roughly 16% were seen once. Material for sequencing was blood. The origin of the receptors is a woman aged 40-49 years with Graves' ophthalmopathy.

Regarding this clonotype: A much larger clone differs by one base, so this may be a read error. V usage is TRBV20-1 and J usage is TRBJ1-1; 10 bases line up with TRBD1. The CDR3 is made up of 16 amino acids. From germline, CDR1 is DFQATT and CDR2 SNEGSKA (reference sequence). The V segment lost 3 bases and the J segment 1 base; nucleotides outside the gene matches: 8. CDR3: CSARPGTGVRNTEAFF. The CDR3 DNA follows: TGCAGTGCTAGGCCCGGGACAGGGGTTCGGAACACTGAAGCTTTCTTT.

A remark on this clonotype: Given a much more abundant clone one base away, this may be a read error. The chain uses TRBV20-1 and TRBJ2-7; perhaps D is TRBD1 or TRBD2 (5 bases each). The germline V gene has CDR1 DFQATT and CDR2 SNEGSKA (reference sequence). The CDR3 contains 16 residues. Trimming took off 1 base at V and 0 bases at J, with 16 bases between the two ends. Here the CDR3 reads CSARAWDAQSSYEQYF. The CDR3 bases are TGCAGTGCTAGAGCATGGGACGCGCAGAGCTCCTACGAGCAGTACTTC.

This clonotype was seen a few times. J is TRBJ2-3 and V is TRBV6-1; D possibly corresponds to TRBD2 (5 bases). CDR1 and CDR2 (germline): MNHNS, SASEGT. The CDR3 has 17 residues. Trimming removed 5 bases from V and 0 bases from J, with 18 bases in between. This CDR3 reads CASSSQLVSGSTDTQYF. CDR3 DNA sequence: TGTGCCAGCAGTTCACAACTAGTTTCGGGTAGCACAGATACGCAGTATTTT.

This clonotype has at least ten counts. An end of the junction does not agree with germline; a read error may underlie this. The V call is TRBV5-1, the J call TRBJ1-1, with D uncertain. Germline V CDR1 and CDR2: SGHRS, YFSETQ. The CDR3 runs to 12 residues. The DNA for the CDR3 is TGCGCCAGCAGCTTAACCAGCACTGAAGCCTTCTTT. Its translation is CASSLTSTEAFF.

The CDR3 nucleotides read TGTGCCACCAGTGAGCTAGCTACAGAGAACCATAATTCACCCCTCCACTTT. This sequence encodes CATSELATENHNSPLHF. The chain links TRBV24-1 to TRBJ1-6; D remains ambiguous. This CDR3 contains 17 residues. V lost 4 bases and J lost 5, with 17 bases in between. Germline V gene data show CDR1 as KGHDR and CDR2 as SFDVKD.

This CDR3 is CASSPAGTANNEQFF. The CDR3 DNA sequence: TGTGCCAGCAGTCCTGCCGGGACAGCTAACAATGAGCAGTTCTTC. V is TRBV6-1 and J is TRBJ2-1; 7 bases line up with TRBD1. Trimming cost V 5 bases and J 5 bases; bases outside gene matches: 9. The CDR3 spans 15 residues. Germline CDR1 MNHNS, CDR2 SASEGT.

Comments on this clonotype: At one end, the junction sequence differs from germline, possibly due to a read error. The chain recombines TRBV15 with TRBJ2-4; 14 bases agree with TRBD2. This CDR3 contains 19 residues. CDR1 is LNHNV and CDR2 is YYDKDF in the germline V gene (reference sequence). CDR3 bases: TGTACCACCAGCAGAGGAGGACTAGCGGGGGGTTATCCCAAAAACATTCAGTACTTC. Amino acid sequence: CTTSRGGLAGGYPKNIQYF.

In its sample, this clonotype was seen many times. The rearrangement joins TRBV2 to TRBJ1-2; D gene uncertain. The V end was cut by 4 bases, the J end by 7 bases, with 13 bases between. Germline V gene lookup returns CDR1 SNHLY and CDR2 FYNNEI. This CDR3 contains 13 residues. CDR3 sequence: CASSATTTGGYTF. The CDR3 nucleotides read TGTGCCAGCAGTGCCACCACTACGGGTGGCTACACCTTC.

This clonotype was seen only a few times. This rearrangement joins TRBV10-3 to TRBJ2-7, with D possibly being TRBD1 or TRBD2 (6 bases each). CDR1 is ENHRY, CDR2 SYGVKD, per germline. This CDR3 spans 14 amino acids. The V and J ends lost 6 bases and 2 bases respectively, with 14 bases between them. CDR3 coding DNA: TGTGCCATCAGCCCAGGGGACTCCGCCTACGAGCAGTACTTC. Amino acids: CAISPGDSAYEQYF.

The chain couples TRBV5-8 to TRBJ2-7, with D unclear. The CDR3 totals 14 residues. With 2 bases removed from V and 6 bases from J, the gap between germline ends came to 15 bases. The germline V gene encodes CDR1 SGHTS and CDR2 YDEGEE. CDR3 sequence: CASSLLAGQGEQYF. The CDR3 DNA is TGTGCCAGCAGCTTACTGGCAGGCCAAGGCGAGCAGTACTTC.

There are a few counts of this clonotype. Given a much more abundant clone one base away, this may be a read error. The chain is built from TRBV28 and TRBJ2-7, with 7 nucleotides matching TRBD1. Per the germline V gene, CDR1 is MDHEN and CDR2 is SYDVKM. V trimming: 4 bases; J trimming: 2 bases; junction bases outside the gene matches: 11. This CDR3 spans 16 amino acids. Written as DNA, the CDR3 is TGTGCCAGCAGTTCGAAGGCGTACACAGGGGCCTACGAGCAGTACTTC. Protein: CASSSKAYTGAYEQYF.

This clonotype occurred many times. The rearrangement links TRBV2 to TRBJ2-7; 8 nucleotides line up with TRBD2. The CDR3 is 14 residues long. With V trimmed by 6 bases and J by 2 bases, 6 bases remained unmatched. Germline V gene lookup returns CDR1 SNHLY and CDR2 FYNNEI. The CDR3 DNA reads as TGTGCCAGCAGATGGGCGGGAGGCCCCTACGAGCAGTACTTC. It yields the protein CASRWAGGPYEQYF.

The table lists this clonotype with a few counts. V gene TRBV29-1 combines with J gene TRBJ2-7; possibly TRBD2 for D (5 bases). The CDR3 consists of 12 residues. CDR1 is SQVTM, CDR2 ANQGSEA, per germline. V lost 1 base and J 4 bases, leaving 8 bases between the germline ends. This CDR3 reads CSVEGEKYEQYF. Written as DNA, the CDR3 is TGCAGCGTTGAAGGGGAGAAATACGAGCAGTACTTC.

This clonotype was observed a handful of times. The V gene is TRBV27, the J gene TRBJ2-1, with D maybe TRBD2 (5 bases). This CDR3 has 13 amino acids. Germline CDR1 is MNHEY and CDR2 is SMNVEV (reference sequence). Deletions cut 5 bases from V and 7 bases from J, with 12 bases between. The chain's CDR3 is CASSPGVENEQFF. In DNA, the CDR3 is TGTGCCAGCAGTCCCGGGGTAGAGAATGAGCAGTTCTTC.

Only a few counts were recorded for this clonotype. This chain links TRBV20-1 with TRBJ2-1, with a weak D call TRBD2 (6 bases). In germline, CDR1 is DFQATT, CDR2 SNEGSKA (reference sequence). V was pared by 5 bases and J by 7 bases, with 12 bases between. CDR3 size: 12 residues. CDR3 sequence: CSAHNGGNEQFF. CDR3 in DNA: TGCAGTGCTCACAATGGAGGGAATGAGCAGTTCTTC.

This clonotype was counted ten times or more. The CDR3: CSVEVPTGTRSYNEQFF. In DNA form, the CDR3 reads TGCAGCGTTGAAGTTCCAACCGGGACAAGGAGCTACAATGAGCAGTTCTTC. The chain carries TRBV29-1 and TRBJ2-1, with D tentatively TRBD1 (6 bases). CDR1 is SQVTM and CDR2 is ANQGSEA in the germline V gene. This CDR3 region has 17 residues. V lost 1 base and J 3 bases, leaving 19 bases between the germline ends.

The chain recombines TRBV12-3 or TRBV12-4 with TRBJ1-2, with D perhaps TRBD1 (5 bases). V lost 3 bases and J lost 5, with 10 bases in between. CDR3 size: 13 residues. CDR3 DNA sequence: TGTGCCAGCAGTTTCCGCAGGGAATATGGCTACACCTTC. Protein product: CASSFRREYGYTF.

This clonotype came up many times. The rearrangement uses TRBV28 and TRBJ2-3; D is ambiguous. The CDR3 contains 13 residues. Germline values: CDR1 MDHEN, CDR2 SYDVKM. V lost 3 bases and J lost 0, with 4 bases in between. CDR3 DNA: TGTGCCAGCAGTTTCGGAAGCACAGATACGCAGTATTTT. Translating gives CASSFGSTDTQYF.

This clonotype was seen many times. The chain joins TRBV20-1 to TRBJ1-5; TRBD1 might be the D (6 bases). The CDR3 has 15 residues. V was pared by 4 bases and J by 4 bases, with 17 bases between. The germline V gene has CDR1 DFQATT and CDR2 SNEGSKA (reference sequence). The CDR3 spells CSATITGPTNQPQHF. The DNA of the CDR3 is TGCAGTGCTACCATAACAGGGCCTACTAATCAGCCCCAGCATTTT.